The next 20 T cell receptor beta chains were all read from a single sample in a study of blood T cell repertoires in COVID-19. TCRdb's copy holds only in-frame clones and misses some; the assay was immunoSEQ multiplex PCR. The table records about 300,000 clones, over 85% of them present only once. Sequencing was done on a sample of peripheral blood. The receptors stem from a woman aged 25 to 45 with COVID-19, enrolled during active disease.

The CDR3 sequence: CSVGTGPQETQYF. The CDR3, as DNA: TGCAGCGTGGGTACAGGTCCCCAAGAGACCCAGTACTTC. The chain is built from TRBV29-1 and TRBJ2-5, with D tentatively TRBD1 (5 bases). V was pared by 6 bases and J by 1 base, with 12 bases between. The CDR3 runs 13 residues. The germline V gene encodes CDR1 SQVTM and CDR2 ANQGSEA.

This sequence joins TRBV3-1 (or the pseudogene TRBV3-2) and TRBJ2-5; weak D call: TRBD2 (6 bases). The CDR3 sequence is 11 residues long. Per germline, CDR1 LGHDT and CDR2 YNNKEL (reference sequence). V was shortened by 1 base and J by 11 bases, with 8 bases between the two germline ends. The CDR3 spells CASSQVEGQYF. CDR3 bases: TGTGCCAGCAGCCAAGTGGAGGGTCAGTACTTC.

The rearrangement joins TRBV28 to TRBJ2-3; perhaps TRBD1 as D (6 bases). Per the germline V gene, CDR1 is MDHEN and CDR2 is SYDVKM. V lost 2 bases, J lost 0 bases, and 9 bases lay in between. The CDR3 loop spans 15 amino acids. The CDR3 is CASSLDRLSTDTQYF. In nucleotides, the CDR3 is TGTGCCAGCAGTTTAGACAGGTTAAGCACAGATACGCAGTATTTT.

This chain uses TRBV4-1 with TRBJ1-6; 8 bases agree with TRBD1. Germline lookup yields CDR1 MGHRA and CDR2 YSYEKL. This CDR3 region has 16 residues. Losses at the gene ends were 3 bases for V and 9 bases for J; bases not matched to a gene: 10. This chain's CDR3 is CASSQGPDRGASPLHF. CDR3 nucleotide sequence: TGCGCCAGCAGCCAGGGCCCTGACAGGGGAGCTTCACCCCTCCACTTT.

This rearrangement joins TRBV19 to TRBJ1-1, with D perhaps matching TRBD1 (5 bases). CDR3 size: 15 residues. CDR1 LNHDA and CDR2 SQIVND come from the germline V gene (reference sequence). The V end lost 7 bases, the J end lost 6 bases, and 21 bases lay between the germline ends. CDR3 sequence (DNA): TGTGCCAGTAACCGGGGGGGATCCGATTGGGCTGAAGCTTTCTTT. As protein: CASNRGGSDWAEAFF.

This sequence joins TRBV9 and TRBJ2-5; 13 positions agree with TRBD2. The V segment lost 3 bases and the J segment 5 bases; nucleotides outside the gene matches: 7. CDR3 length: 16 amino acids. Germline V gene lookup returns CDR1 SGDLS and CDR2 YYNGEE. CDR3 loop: CASSATSGGAGETQYF. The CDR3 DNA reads TGTGCCAGCAGCGCAACTAGCGGGGGGGCAGGGGAGACCCAGTACTTC.

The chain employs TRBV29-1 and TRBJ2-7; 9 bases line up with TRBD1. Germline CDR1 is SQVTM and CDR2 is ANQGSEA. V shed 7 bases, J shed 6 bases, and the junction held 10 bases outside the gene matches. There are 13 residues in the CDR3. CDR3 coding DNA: TGCAGCGCCTGGGACAGGGCTTCGCGCGAGCAGTACGTC. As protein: CSAWDRASREQYV.

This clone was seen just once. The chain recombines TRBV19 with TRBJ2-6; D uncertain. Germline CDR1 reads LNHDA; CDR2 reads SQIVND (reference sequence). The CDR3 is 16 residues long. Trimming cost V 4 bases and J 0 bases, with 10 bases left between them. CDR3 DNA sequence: TGTGCCAGTAGTAGGGCAGACCTCTCTGGGGCCAACGTCCTGACTTTC. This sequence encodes CASSRADLSGANVLTF.

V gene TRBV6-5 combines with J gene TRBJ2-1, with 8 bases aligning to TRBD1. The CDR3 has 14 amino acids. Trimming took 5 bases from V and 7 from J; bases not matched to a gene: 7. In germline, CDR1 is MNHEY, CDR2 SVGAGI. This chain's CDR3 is CASSMDRARNEQFF. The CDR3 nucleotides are TGTGCCAGCAGTATGGACAGGGCTCGAAATGAGCAGTTCTTC.

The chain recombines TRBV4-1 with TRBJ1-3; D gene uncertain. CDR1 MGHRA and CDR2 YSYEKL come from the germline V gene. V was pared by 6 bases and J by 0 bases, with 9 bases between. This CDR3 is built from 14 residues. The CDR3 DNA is TGCGCCAGCAGGAGGGCCGACTCTGGAAACACCATATATTTT. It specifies CASRRADSGNTIYF.

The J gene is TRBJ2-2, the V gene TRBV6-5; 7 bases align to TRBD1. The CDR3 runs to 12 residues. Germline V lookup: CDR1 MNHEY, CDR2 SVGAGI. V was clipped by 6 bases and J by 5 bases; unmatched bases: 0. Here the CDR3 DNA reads TGTGCCAGCAGGACAGGGACCGGGGAGCTGTTTTTT. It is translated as CASRTGTGELFF.

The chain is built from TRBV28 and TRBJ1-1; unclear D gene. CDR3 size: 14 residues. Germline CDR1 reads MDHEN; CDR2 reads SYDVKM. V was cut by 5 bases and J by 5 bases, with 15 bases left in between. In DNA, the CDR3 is TGTGCCAGCAGTCCCCCCCGGGGTGTGACTGAAGCTTTCTTT. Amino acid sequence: CASSPPRGVTEAFF. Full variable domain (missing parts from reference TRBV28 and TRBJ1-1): DVKVTQSSRYLVKRTGEKVFLECVQDMDHENMFWYRQDPGLGLRLIYFSYDVKMKEKGDIPEGYSVSREKKERFSLILESASTNQTSMYLCASSPPRGVTEAFFGQGTRLTVV.

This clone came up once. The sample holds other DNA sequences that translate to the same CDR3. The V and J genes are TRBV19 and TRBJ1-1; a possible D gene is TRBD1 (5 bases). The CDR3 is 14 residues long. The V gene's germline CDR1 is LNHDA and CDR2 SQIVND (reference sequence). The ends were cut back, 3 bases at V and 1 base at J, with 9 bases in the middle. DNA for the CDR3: TGTGCCAGTAGTATTTGGGGGGGGAACACTGAAGCTTTCTTT. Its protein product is CASSIWGGNTEAFF.

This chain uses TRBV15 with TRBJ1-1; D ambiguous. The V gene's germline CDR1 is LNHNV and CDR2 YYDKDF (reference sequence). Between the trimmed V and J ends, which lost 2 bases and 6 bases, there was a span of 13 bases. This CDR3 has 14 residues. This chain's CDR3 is CATSRNPGISEAFF. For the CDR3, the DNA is TGTGCCACCAGCAGAAACCCCGGGATTTCTGAAGCTTTCTTT.

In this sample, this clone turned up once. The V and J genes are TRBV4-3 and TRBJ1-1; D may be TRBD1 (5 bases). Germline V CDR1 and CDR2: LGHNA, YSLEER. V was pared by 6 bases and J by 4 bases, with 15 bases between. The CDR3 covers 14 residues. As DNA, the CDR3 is TGCGCCAGCAGGAGTGGGGTGGGGGGCACTGAAGCTTTCTTT. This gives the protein CASRSGVGGTEAFF.

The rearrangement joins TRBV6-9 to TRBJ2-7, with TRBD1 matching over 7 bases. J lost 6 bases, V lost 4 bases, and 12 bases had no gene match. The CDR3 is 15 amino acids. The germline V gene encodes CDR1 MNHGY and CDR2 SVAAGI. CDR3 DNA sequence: TGTGCCAGCAGTTCCGACAGGGCGGATACTTGCGAGCAGTACTTC. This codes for CASSSDRADTCEQYF.

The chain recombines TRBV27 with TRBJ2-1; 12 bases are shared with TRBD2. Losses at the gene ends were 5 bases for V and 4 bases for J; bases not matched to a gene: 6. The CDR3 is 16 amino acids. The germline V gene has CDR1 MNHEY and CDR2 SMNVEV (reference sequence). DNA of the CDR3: TGTGCCAGCAGTCCCCGGACTAGCGGGACTTACAATGAGCAGTTCTTC. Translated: CASSPRTSGTYNEQFF.

The CDR3 protein is CASSLVAGPGGANVLTF. CDR3 sequence (DNA): TGTGCCAGCAGCTTGGTCGCAGGCCCGGGAGGGGCCAACGTCCTGACTTTC. The genes are TRBV5-4 and TRBJ2-6; TRBD2 might be the D (5 bases). Germline V gives CDR1 SGHNT, CDR2 YYREEE (reference sequence). Trimming pared 0 bases from V and 4 bases from J, leaving 14 bases between. The CDR3 extends over 17 amino acids.

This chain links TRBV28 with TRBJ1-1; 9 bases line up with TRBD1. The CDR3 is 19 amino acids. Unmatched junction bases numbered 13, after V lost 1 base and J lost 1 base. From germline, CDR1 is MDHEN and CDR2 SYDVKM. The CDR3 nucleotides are TGTGCCAGCAGTTTATTAGGTTGGGGACAGGGCTCTTCGAACACTGAAGCTTTCTTT. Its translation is CASSLLGWGQGSSNTEAFF.

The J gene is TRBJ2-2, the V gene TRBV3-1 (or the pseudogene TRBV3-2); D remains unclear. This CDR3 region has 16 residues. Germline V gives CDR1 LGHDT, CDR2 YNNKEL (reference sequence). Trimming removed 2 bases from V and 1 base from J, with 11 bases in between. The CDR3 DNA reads TGTGCCAGCAGCCAACGCGTCACGGGGAACACCGGGGAGCTGTTTTTT. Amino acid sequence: CASSQRVTGNTGELFF.